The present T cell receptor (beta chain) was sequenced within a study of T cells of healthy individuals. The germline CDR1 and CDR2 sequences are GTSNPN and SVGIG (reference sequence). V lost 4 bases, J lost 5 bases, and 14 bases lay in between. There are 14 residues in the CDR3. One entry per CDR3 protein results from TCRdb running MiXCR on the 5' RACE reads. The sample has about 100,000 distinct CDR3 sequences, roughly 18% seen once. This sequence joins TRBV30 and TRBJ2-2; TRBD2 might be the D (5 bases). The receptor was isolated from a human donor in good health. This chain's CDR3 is CAWMPPPGTGELFF. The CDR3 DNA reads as TGTGCCTGGATGCCCCCCCCGGGGACCGGGGAGCTGTTTTTT. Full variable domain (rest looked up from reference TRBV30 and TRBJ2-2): SQTIHQWPATLVQPVGSPLSLECTVEGTSNPNLYWYRQAAGRGLQLLFYSVGIGQISSEVPQNLSASRPQDRQFILSSKKLLLSDSGFYLCAWMPPPGTGELFFGEGSRLTVL.